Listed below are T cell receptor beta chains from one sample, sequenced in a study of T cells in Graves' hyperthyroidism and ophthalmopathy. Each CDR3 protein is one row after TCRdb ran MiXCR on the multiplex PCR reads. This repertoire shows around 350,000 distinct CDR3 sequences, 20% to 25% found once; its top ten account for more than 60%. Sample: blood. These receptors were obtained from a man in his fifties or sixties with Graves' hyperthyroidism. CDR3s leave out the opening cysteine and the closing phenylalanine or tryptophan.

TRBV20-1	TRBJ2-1	SARDSSASSYDEQF
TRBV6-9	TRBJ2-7	ASSFSLHPGQGTGEQY
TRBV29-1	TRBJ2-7	SVGLLGLSYEQY
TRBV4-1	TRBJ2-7	ASSHRGGNEQY
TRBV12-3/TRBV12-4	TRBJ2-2	ASSGGPTGELF
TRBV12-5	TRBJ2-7	ASGGTGQEQY
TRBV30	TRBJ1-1	AWSLQGKKAF
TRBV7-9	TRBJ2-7	ASSLIVAGVLNEQY
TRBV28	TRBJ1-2	ASSMDRWDGYT
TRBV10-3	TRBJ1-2	ATFVTGDGYT
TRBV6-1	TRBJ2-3	ASSRHIDTQY
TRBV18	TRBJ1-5	ASSPAVADQPQH
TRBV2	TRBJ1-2	ASSGGGRVNYGYT
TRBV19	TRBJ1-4	ASSNRPNEKLF
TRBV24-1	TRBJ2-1	ATSATFTVTGSSYNEQF
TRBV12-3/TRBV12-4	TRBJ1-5	ASSLAQGWEQPQH
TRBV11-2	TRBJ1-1	ASSLVTHYSQDRRVNTEAF
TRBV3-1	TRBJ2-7	ASSQGREAYEQY
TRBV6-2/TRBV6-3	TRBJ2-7	ASSYTPSGTSGTYEQY
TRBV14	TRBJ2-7	ASSPPGLRFYEQY
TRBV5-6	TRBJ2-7	ASSYWNSWTTYEQY
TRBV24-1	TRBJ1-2	ATSEGWGGYT
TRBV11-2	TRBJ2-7	ASSLGTLDYEQY
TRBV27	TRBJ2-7	ASSLWLAGPYEQY
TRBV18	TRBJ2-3	ASSSLAGGTTDTQY
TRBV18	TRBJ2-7	ASSPGGSIYEQY
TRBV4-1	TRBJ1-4	ASSQGQLEKLF
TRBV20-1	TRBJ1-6	SARESRGRGSPLH
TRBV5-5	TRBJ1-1	ASSLARHTEAF
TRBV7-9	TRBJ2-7	ASSYTGSSYEQY
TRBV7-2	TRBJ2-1	ASSLSGAREGNEQF
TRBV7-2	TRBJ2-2	ASSRTSGSPPGELF
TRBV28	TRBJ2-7	ASSLAQSVTYEQY
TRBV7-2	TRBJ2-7	ASSGHGEAYEQY
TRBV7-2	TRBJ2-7	ASSLAAGGSLRQY
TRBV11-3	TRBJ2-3	ASSSGAEYTDTQY
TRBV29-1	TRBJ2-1	SVERPNNEQF
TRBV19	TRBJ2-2	ASSMNAAGELF